One and the same sample provided the 14 T cell receptor beta chains below, sequenced in a study of control samples from healthy donors and cancer patients. Repertoires were generated with immunoSEQ multiplex PCR, while TCRdb's copy carries only in-frame clones and drops some. The table records 200,000 to 250,000 clones, about 95% of them present only once. Sequenced sample: blood. These receptors were collected from a man in his fifties in good health.

J is TRBJ2-3 and V is TRBV4-2; TRBD2 is a possible D gene (6 bases). The CDR3 is made up of 17 amino acids. The V gene's germline CDR1 is LGHNA and CDR2 YNFKEQ. Trimming left V 1 base short and J 6 bases short, with 20 bases between. This CDR3 is CASSQGVGGAYSDTQYF. The DNA of the CDR3 is TGTGCCAGCAGCCAAGGGGTAGGAGGGGCCTACTCGGATACGCAGTATTTT.

The chain recombines TRBV5-1 with TRBJ1-5; tentative D call: TRBD1 (5 bases). CDR1 is SGHRS, CDR2 YFSETQ, per germline. The CDR3 extends over 15 amino acids. V was clipped by 0 bases and J by 5 bases, with 12 bases between them. The CDR3 region has the DNA TGCGCCAGCAGCTTGGGAGGGGCGGGTGATCAGCCCCAGCATTTT. It encodes CASSLGGAGDQPQHF.

The CDR3 is CASSDRTGSHTDTQYF. The CDR3 coding sequence is TGTGCCAGCAGTGACCGGACAGGCTCACACACAGATACGCAGTATTTT. The gene calls are TRBV6-4 and TRBJ2-3; 7 bases are a match to TRBD1. The V segment lost 2 bases and the J segment 2 bases; nucleotides outside the gene matches: 7. Per the germline V gene, CDR1 is MRHNA and CDR2 is SNTAGT. The CDR3 loop spans 16 amino acids.

This rearrangement joins TRBV4-2 to TRBJ1-1, with D perhaps TRBD1 (5 bases). V was clipped by 3 bases and J by 1 base, with 15 bases between them. Germline V CDR1 and CDR2: LGHNA, YNFKEQ. The CDR3 extends over 16 amino acids. CDR3 protein: CASSHHGGERNTEAFF. For the CDR3, the DNA is TGTGCCAGCAGCCACCATGGGGGGGAGAGGAACACTGAAGCTTTCTTT.

The chain uses TRBV5-8 and TRBJ1-4; 7 bases fit TRBD1. The CDR3 loop spans 17 amino acids. The germline V gene encodes CDR1 SGHTS and CDR2 YDEGEE. The junction had 9 bases not matched to a gene; V was cut back by 4 bases and J by 0 bases. The CDR3 region is CASSDISGTATNEKLFF. CDR3 nucleotides: TGTGCCAGCAGCGACATCTCAGGGACAGCAACTAATGAAAAACTGTTTTTT.

The chain employs TRBV18 and TRBJ2-3; D perhaps matches TRBD2 (6 bases). This CDR3 region has 15 residues. Trimming left V 3 bases short and J 2 bases short, with 12 bases between. Looked up from germline, CDR1 is KGHSH and CDR2 is LQKENI. CDR3 region: CASSPTGGYTDTQYF. CDR3 nucleotide sequence: TGTGCCAGCTCACCTACTGGGGGGTACACAGATACGCAGTATTTT.

The chain employs TRBV6-6 and TRBJ1-2; 9 positions match TRBD1. CDR3 length: 16 residues. The V gene's germline CDR1 is MNHNY and CDR2 SVGAGI (reference sequence). The V and J ends lost 4 bases and 3 bases, in that order; junction bases with no gene match: 9. The CDR3 sequence: CASSSRRDRDYYGYTF. CDR3 in DNA: TGTGCCAGCAGTTCCCGCCGGGACAGGGATTACTATGGCTACACCTTC.

The chain uses TRBV10-1 and TRBJ1-4, with TRBD1 identical over 8 bases. CDR1 is WNHNN and CDR2 is SYGVQD in the germline V gene (reference sequence). Trimming cost V 8 bases and J 4 bases; bases outside gene matches: 9. The length of the CDR3 is 15 residues. The CDR3 DNA is TGCGCCAGCCAAAGAGACAGGGGCAATAATGAAAAACTGTTTTTT. Protein: CASQRDRGNNEKLFF.

The chain uses TRBV27 and TRBJ1-1; D possibly corresponds to TRBD1 (6 bases). From germline, CDR1 is MNHEY and CDR2 SMNVEV (reference sequence). With 5 bases removed from V and 3 bases from J, the gap between germline ends came to 13 bases. This CDR3 region has 14 residues. The CDR3 region is CASSPQGPDTEAFF. The DNA of the CDR3 is TGTGCCAGCAGTCCACAGGGCCCGGACACTGAAGCTTTCTTT.

The chain couples TRBV5-1 to TRBJ2-2; D not resolved. Trimming removed 3 bases from V and 3 bases from J, with 12 bases in between. Germline V gene data show CDR1 as SGHRS and CDR2 as YFSETQ. This CDR3 region has 15 residues. DNA of the CDR3: TGCGCCAGCAGCTGGGATGGACCATACACCGGGGAGCTGTTTTTT. Its translation is CASSWDGPYTGELFF.

This rearrangement joins TRBV3-1 (or the pseudogene TRBV3-2) to TRBJ2-5; 10 bases agree with TRBD2. Germline V gives CDR1 LGHDT, CDR2 YNNKEL (reference sequence). The CDR3 extends over 18 amino acids. V dropped 9 bases and J dropped 2; count of bases not matched to a gene: 18. CDR3 coding DNA: TGTGCCAGTCTGGCGCGCGGAAGCGGGGGGGCCCGGCAAGAGACCCAGTACTTC. It encodes CASLARGSGGARQETQYF.

This clone has a handful of counts. The chain carries TRBV6-5 and TRBJ1-4; D gene ambiguous. The CDR3 is 14 amino acids. The V gene lost 7 bases and the J gene lost 0 bases, with 9 bases spanning the gap. The germline gives CDR1 MNHEY, CDR2 SVGAGI. CDR3 sequence reads: CASTFIATNEKLFF. In DNA form, the CDR3 reads TGTGCCAGCACGTTCATTGCAACTAATGAAAAACTGTTTTTT.

The chain has TRBV5-1 and TRBJ1-1; weak D call: TRBD1 (6 bases). V lost 7 bases and J 5 bases, leaving 15 bases between the germline ends. This CDR3 spans 13 amino acids. Germline CDR1 is SGHRS and CDR2 is YFSETQ. The DNA for the CDR3 is TGCGCCAGCGGACGGGGGGCAGGGACTGAAGCTTTCTTT. Its protein is CASGRGAGTEAFF.

This chain connects TRBV24-1 to TRBJ1-5; D gene ambiguous. CDR1 is KGHDR and CDR2 is SFDVKD in the germline V gene. Between the trimmed V and J ends, which lost 5 bases and 4 bases, there was a span of 8 bases. The CDR3 has 13 amino acids. The CDR3 spells CATSARANQPQHF. The CDR3 nucleotides read TGTGCCACCAGTGCACGGGCAAATCAGCCCCAGCATTTT.